This T cell receptor beta chain was sequenced in a study of T cell responses to AZD1222 COVID-19 vaccine. Germline values: CDR1 MNHEY, CDR2 SVGEGT. This CDR3 has 14 residues. V gave up 2 bases and J gave up 6 bases, with 14 bases separating them. Produced via immunoSEQ multiplex PCR; TCRdb's table is partial and in-frame only. The sample contains fewer than 80,000 clones, more than 65% of which appear only once. This TCR was recovered from an adult in good health. Sequences were derived from peripheral blood, sampled on day 0 of MenACWY control vaccination. The rearrangement joins TRBV6-2 or TRBV6-3 to TRBJ2-7; D call uncertain. The CDR3 sequence: CASSYATLFGEQYF. As DNA, the CDR3 is TGTGCCAGCAGTTACGCGACACTATTCGGCGAGCAGTACTTC.